These 4 T cell receptor beta chains share one sample of origin, sequenced in a study of blood T cell repertoires in COVID-19. Measured with immunoSEQ multiplex PCR; TCRdb has only the in-frame clones, and not every one. The top ten hold 2.7% of the sample, which has 150,000 to 200,000 clones, around 90% seen once. The sequenced sample was peripheral blood. All receptors derive from a man between 35 and 55 years old with active or convalescent COVID-19.

CDR3: CASGREGDTEAFF. The CDR3 bases are TGTGCCAGCGGCAGGGAAGGGGACACTGAAGCTTTCTTT. V usage is TRBV12-3 or TRBV12-4 and J usage is TRBJ1-1; D may be TRBD1 (5 bases). V lost 8 bases, J lost 3 bases, and 13 bases lay in between. This CDR3 has 13 residues.

A single count supports this clone. V is TRBV6-5 and J is TRBJ1-3, with a tentative D call TRBD1 (5 bases). Germline V gene lookup returns CDR1 MNHEY and CDR2 SVGAGI. The CDR3 runs 13 residues. The V and J ends lost 6 bases and 4 bases respectively, with 10 bases between them. CDR3 residues: CASRQVRGNTIYF. CDR3 in DNA: TGTGCCAGCAGACAGGTGCGAGGAAACACCATATATTTT.

V is TRBV28 and J is TRBJ2-7, with 7 nucleotides matching TRBD1. Germline V lookup: CDR1 MDHEN, CDR2 SYDVKM. V lost 7 bases to trimming and J lost 1 base; unmatched junction nucleotides: 7. This CDR3 spans 14 amino acids. CDR3 sequence reads: CASTTTGQSYEQYF. CDR3 nucleotide sequence: TGTGCCAGCACCACGACAGGGCAGTCCTACGAGCAGTACTTC. Full variable domain (missing parts from reference TRBV28 and TRBJ2-7): DVKVTQSSRYLVKRTGEKVFLECVQDMDHENMFWYRQDPGLGLRLIYFSYDVKMKEKGDIPEGYSVSREKKERFSLILESASTNQTSMYLCASTTTGQSYEQYFGPGTRLTVT.

This clone was picked up one time. The J gene is TRBJ2-5, the V gene TRBV27; tentative D call: TRBD1 (5 bases). The CDR3 is made up of 18 amino acids. The V end was cut by 0 bases, the J end by 2 bases, with 19 bases between. The germline V gene encodes CDR1 MNHEY and CDR2 SMNVEV (reference sequence). The CDR3: CASSLSTAWGLSQETQYF. CDR3 DNA: TGTGCCAGCAGTTTATCAACCGCGTGGGGCCTCAGTCAAGAGACCCAGTACTTC.